The 15 T cell receptor beta chains below were found in one sample sequenced in a study of blood T cell repertoires in COVID-19. Generated by immunoSEQ multiplex PCR, the TCRdb table keeps only in-frame clones and is missing some. The table records more than 70,000 clones, about 86% of them present only once. Sequenced input: peripheral blood. These receptor sequences come from a man aged 60 to 69 with acute or convalescent COVID-19.

This clone was seen once. V usage is TRBV7-9 and J usage is TRBJ1-5, with D possibly being TRBD1 (6 bases). This CDR3 is built from 13 residues. Looked up from germline, CDR1 is SEHNR and CDR2 is FQNEAQ (reference sequence). V lost 6 bases and J lost 9, with 15 bases in between. Here the CDR3 reads CASRDQGSGPQHF. The CDR3, as DNA: TGTGCCAGCAGGGACCAGGGGAGTGGGCCCCAGCATTTT. Using reference TRBV7-9 and TRBJ1-5 for the parts outside the CDR3, the full variable domain is DTGVSQNPRHKITKRGQNVTFRCDPISEHNRLYWYRQTLGQGPEFLTYFQNEAQLEKSRLLSDRFSAERPKGSFSTLEIQRTEQGDSAMYLCASRDQGSGPQHFGDGTRLSIL.

The chain links TRBV19 to TRBJ2-7, with D hard to call. This CDR3 has 15 residues. Germline V gives CDR1 LNHDA, CDR2 SQIVND (reference sequence). The V end lost 1 base, the J end lost 1 base, and 11 bases lay between the germline ends. CDR3 DNA: TGTGCCAGTAGTATAGCACTCCAAATGTCCTACGAGCAGTACTTC. Translation: CASSIALQMSYEQYF.

This clone occurred a few times. The chain has TRBV6-2 or TRBV6-3 and TRBJ1-1; no clear D gene. V dropped 0 bases and J dropped 5 bases, with 22 bases sitting between them. Germline values: CDR1 MNHEY, CDR2 SVGEGT. The length of the CDR3 is 18 residues. The CDR3 DNA reads TGTGCCAGCAGTTACTCCTTCGTAACTAGGGCACCAGCAACTGAAGCTTTCTTT. Its protein product is CASSYSFVTRAPATEAFF.

This chain joins TRBV5-6 and TRBJ1-2; TRBD1 matches 9 bases. Looked up from germline, CDR1 is SGHDT and CDR2 is YYEEEE. After removal of 4 bases from V and 8 bases from J, the junction contained 6 bases not matched to a gene. The CDR3 is 13 amino acids. CDR3 DNA sequence: TGTGCCAGCAGCCCCCGGGACAGGGAAGGCTACACCTTC. Translated, it gives CASSPRDREGYTF.

The genes are TRBV14 and TRBJ2-7; D unclear. With 5 bases removed from V and 3 bases from J, the gap between germline ends came to 14 bases. The CDR3 sequence is 14 residues long. CDR1 and CDR2 (germline): SGHDN, FVKESK. CDR3 residues: CASSLIGANYEQYF. Written as DNA, the CDR3 is TGTGCCAGCAGCTTGATTGGAGCCAACTACGAGCAGTACTTC. The entire variable domain, with the rest obtained from reference TRBV14 and TRBJ2-7, is as follows: EAGVTQFPSHSVIEKGQTVTLRCDPISGHDNLYWYRRVMGKEIKFLLHFVKESKQDESGMPNNRFLAERTGGTYSTLKVQPAELEDSGVYFCASSLIGANYEQYFGPGTRLTVT.

The chain carries TRBV5-6 and TRBJ1-2, with 7 bases matching TRBD1. The trim removed 6 bases at V and 2 bases at J, leaving 10 bases unmatched. The CDR3 is 15 amino acids. Germline-derived CDR1 and CDR2 are SGHDT and YYEEEE. CDR3 bases: TGTGCCAGCACCCAGACCGGGACAGCCAACTATGGCTACACCTTC. Protein: CASTQTGTANYGYTF.

This chain connects TRBV12-3 or TRBV12-4 to TRBJ1-4, with D uncertain. The CDR3 is made up of 13 amino acids. Trimming cost V 2 bases and J 3 bases, with 4 bases left between them. CDR3 coding DNA: TGTGCCAGCAGTTTATATTCTAATGAAAAACTGTTTTTT. Amino acid sequence: CASSLYSNEKLFF.

The chain carries TRBV19 and TRBJ2-4, with TRBD2 as a possible D gene (6 bases). The CDR3 contains 16 residues. CDR1 and CDR2 (germline): LNHDA, SQIVND (reference sequence). V was trimmed by 8 bases and J by 1 base, leaving 18 bases between them. The CDR3 sequence is CASWGGAPRAKNIQYF. CDR3 sequence (DNA): TGTGCCAGTTGGGGCGGGGCCCCCCGGGCCAAAAACATTCAGTACTTC.

The rearrangement joins TRBV7-3 to TRBJ2-2; D uncertain. The germline gives CDR1 SGHTA, CDR2 FQGTGA. CDR3 length: 14 amino acids. Trimming cost V 2 bases and J 1 base, with 5 bases left between them. In DNA form, the CDR3 reads TGTGCCAGCAGCTTAGGCATGAACACCGGGGAGCTGTTTTTT. Its translation: CASSLGMNTGELFF.

The rearrangement joins TRBV10-3 to TRBJ1-1; D may be TRBD1 (5 bases). V gave up 10 bases and J gave up 4 bases, with 16 bases separating them. This CDR3 region has 13 residues. Germline V lookup: CDR1 ENHRY, CDR2 SYGVKD. The DNA of the CDR3 is TGTGCCACCGTGCAGGGTTCAGGCACTGAAGCTTTCTTT. Its protein is CATVQGSGTEAFF.

On this clone: Germline and junction disagree at one end, which may indicate a read error. This sequence joins TRBV3-1 (or the pseudogene TRBV3-2) and TRBJ2-7; unclear D gene. The CDR3 spans 13 residues. CDR1 and CDR2 from the germline V gene are LGHDT and YNNKEL (reference sequence). In DNA form, the CDR3 reads TGTGCCAGCAGCCCCCCGGCGGCAGCGAGGCTTGTCTTC. It translates to CASSPPAAARLVF.

This chain joins TRBV6-5 and TRBJ2-7, with D tentatively TRBD1 (5 bases). Deletions cut 5 bases from V and 2 bases from J, with 10 bases between. There are 13 residues in the CDR3. Germline V lookup: CDR1 MNHEY, CDR2 SVGAGI. The CDR3 nucleotides read TGTGCCAGCAGTCGGACATTTACCTACGAGCAGTACTTC. Residues: CASSRTFTYEQYF.

The gene calls are TRBV3-1 (or the pseudogene TRBV3-2) and TRBJ2-7, with D tentatively TRBD1 (6 bases). The CDR3 contains 15 residues. With 3 bases removed from V and 6 bases from J, the gap between germline ends came to 18 bases. Germline CDR1 and CDR2: LGHDT and YNNKEL (reference sequence). This CDR3 reads CASSQIRDIGVEQYF. CDR3 DNA: TGTGCCAGCAGCCAGATCCGGGACATTGGGGTCGAGCAGTACTTC.

CDR3 amino acids: CAIRPGQGAWGYTF. CDR3 nucleotides: TGTGCCATCAGGCCGGGACAGGGGGCTTGGGGCTACACCTTC. The chain links TRBV10-3 to TRBJ1-2; 12 bases align to TRBD1. This CDR3 has 14 amino acids. Trimming at V came to 6 bases and at J to 8 bases, leaving 7 bases not matched to a gene. The germline gives CDR1 ENHRY, CDR2 SYGVKD.

The V gene is TRBV5-1, the J gene TRBJ2-2, with D tentatively TRBD1 (6 bases). The CDR3 has 15 amino acids. The germline CDR1 and CDR2 sequences are SGHRS and YFSETQ. V was shortened by 2 bases and J by 8 bases, with 16 bases between the two germline ends. CDR3 DNA sequence: TGCGCCAGCAGCTTAACAGGGACCCCCGCGGGGGAGCTGTTTTTT. The encoded protein is CASSLTGTPAGELFF.